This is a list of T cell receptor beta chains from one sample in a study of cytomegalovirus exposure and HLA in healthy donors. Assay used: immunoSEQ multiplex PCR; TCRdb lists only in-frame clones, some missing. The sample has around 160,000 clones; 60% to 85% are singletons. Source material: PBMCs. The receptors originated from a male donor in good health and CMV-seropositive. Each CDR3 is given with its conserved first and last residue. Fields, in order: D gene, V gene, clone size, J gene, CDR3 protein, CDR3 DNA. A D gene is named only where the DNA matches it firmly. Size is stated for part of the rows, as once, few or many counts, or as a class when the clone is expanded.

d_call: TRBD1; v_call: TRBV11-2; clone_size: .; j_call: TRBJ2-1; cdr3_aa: CASSSFHGTVNNEQFF; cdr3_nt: TGTGCCAGCAGCTCCTTCCACGGGACAGTTAACAATGAGCAGTTCTTC
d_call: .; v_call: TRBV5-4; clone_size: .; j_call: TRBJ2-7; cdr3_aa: CASSPGPGSDSYEQYF; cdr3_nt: TGTGCCAGCAGCCCGGGCCCGGGATCCGACTCCTACGAGCAGTACTTC
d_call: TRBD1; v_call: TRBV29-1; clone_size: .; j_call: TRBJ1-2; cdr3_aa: CSVATGEAYGYTF; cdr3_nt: TGCAGCGTTGCTACAGGGGAAGCGTATGGCTACACCTTC
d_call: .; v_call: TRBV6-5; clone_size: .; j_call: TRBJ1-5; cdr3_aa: CASRLTIRQPQHF; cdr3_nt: TGTGCCAGCAGGTTGACAATCAGGCAGCCCCAGCATTTT
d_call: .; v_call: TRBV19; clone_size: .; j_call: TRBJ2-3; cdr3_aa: CASSIGRDTDTQYF; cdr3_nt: TGTGCCAGTAGTATAGGGCGGGACACAGATACGCAGTATTTT
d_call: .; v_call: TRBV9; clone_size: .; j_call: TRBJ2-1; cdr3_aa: CASSVGLPYNEQFF; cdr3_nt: TGTGCCAGCAGCGTAGGCCTACCTTACAATGAGCAGTTCTTC
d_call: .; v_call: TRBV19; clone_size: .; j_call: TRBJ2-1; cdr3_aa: CASSTLGNEQFF; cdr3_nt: TGTGCCAGTAGTACACTTGGCAATGAGCAGTTCTTC
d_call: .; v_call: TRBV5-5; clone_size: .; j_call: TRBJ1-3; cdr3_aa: CASSLGTASGNTIYF; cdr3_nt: TGTGCCAGCAGCTTGGGGACAGCCTCTGGAAACACCATATATTTT
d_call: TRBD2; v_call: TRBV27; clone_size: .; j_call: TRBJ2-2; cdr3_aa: CASMGGGGTGELFF; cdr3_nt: TGTGCCAGCATGGGCGGGGGGGGCACCGGGGAGCTGTTTTTT
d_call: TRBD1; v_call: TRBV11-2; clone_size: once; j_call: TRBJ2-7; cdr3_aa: CASSEPGQLAYEQYF; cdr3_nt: TGTGCCAGCAGCGAGCCGGGACAGTTAGCCTACGAGCAGTACTTC
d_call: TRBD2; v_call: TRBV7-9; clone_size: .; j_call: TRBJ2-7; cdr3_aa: CASRRFFGGGVSYEQYF; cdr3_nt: TGTGCCAGCAGGAGATTCTTCGGGGGGGGAGTCTCCTACGAGCAGTACTTC
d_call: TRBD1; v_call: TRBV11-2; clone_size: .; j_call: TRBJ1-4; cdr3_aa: CASSVQGATNEKLFF; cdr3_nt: TGTGCCAGCAGCGTCCAGGGGGCAACTAATGAAAAACTGTTTTTT
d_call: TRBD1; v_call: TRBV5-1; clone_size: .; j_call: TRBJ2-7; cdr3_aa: CASSWGGQGGYEQYF; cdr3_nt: TGCGCCAGCAGCTGGGGGGGACAGGGGGGCTACGAGCAGTACTTC
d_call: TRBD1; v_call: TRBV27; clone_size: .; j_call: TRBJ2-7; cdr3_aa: CASSSRQGALCEQYF; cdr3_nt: TGTGCCAGCAGTTCCCGACAGGGGGCGCTGTGCGAGCAGTACTTC
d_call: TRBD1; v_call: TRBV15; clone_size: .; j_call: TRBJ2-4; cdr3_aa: CATSRPLDRGSNIQYF; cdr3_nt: TGTGCCACCAGCAGACCTCTGGACAGGGGCTCGAACATTCAGTACTTC
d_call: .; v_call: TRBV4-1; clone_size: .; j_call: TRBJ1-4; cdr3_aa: CASSQWGSTNEKLFF; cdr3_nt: TGCGCCAGCAGCCAATGGGGCTCAACTAATGAAAAACTGTTTTTT
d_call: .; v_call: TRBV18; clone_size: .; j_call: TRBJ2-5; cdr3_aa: CASSPRGETQYF; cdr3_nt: TGTGCCAGCTCACCTCGGGGGGAGACCCAGTACTTC